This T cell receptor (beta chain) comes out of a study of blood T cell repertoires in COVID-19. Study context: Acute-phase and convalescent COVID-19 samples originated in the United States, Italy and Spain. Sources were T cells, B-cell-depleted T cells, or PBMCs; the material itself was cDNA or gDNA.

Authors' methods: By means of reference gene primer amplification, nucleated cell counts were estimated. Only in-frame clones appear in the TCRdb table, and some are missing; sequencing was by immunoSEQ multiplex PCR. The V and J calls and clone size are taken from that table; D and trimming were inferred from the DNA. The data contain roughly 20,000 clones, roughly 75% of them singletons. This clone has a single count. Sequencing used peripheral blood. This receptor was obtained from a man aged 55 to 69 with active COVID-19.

CDR3 bases: TGTGCCAGCAGCTCCTCCGGGACAGCCCTAGATACGCAGTATTTT. Translating gives CASSSSGTALDTQYF. The chain links TRBV7-6 to TRBJ2-3; 7 nucleotides align to TRBD1. The CDR3 extends over 15 amino acids. The J segment lost 5 bases and the V segment lost 4 bases, leaving 9 bases of the junction unmatched. Looked up from germline, CDR1 is SGHVS and CDR2 is FNYEAQ. The variable domain in full, completed from reference TRBV7-6 and TRBJ2-3, reads GAGVSQSPRYKVTKRGQDVALRCDPISGHVSLYWYRQALGQGPEFLTYFNYEAQQDKSGLPNDRFSAERPEGSISTLTIQRTEQRDSAMYRCASSSSGTALDTQYFGPGTRLTVL.